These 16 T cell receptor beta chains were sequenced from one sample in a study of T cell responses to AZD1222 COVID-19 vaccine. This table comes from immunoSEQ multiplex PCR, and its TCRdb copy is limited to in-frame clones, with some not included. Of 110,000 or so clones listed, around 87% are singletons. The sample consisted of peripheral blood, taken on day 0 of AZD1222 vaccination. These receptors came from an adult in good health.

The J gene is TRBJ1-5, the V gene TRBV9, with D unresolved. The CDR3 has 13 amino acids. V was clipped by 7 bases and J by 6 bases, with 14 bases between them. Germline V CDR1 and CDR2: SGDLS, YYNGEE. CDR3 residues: CASSKGGGQPQHF. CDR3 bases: TGTGCCAGCTCCAAGGGTGGAGGTCAGCCCCAGCATTTT.

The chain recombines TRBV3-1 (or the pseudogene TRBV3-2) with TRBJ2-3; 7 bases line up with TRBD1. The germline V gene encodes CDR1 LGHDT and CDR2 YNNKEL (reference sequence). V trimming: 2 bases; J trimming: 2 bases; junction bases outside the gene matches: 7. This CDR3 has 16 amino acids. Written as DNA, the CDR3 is TGTGCCAGCAGCCAAAAGACAGGGCTAAACACAGATACGCAGTATTTT. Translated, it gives CASSQKTGLNTDTQYF.

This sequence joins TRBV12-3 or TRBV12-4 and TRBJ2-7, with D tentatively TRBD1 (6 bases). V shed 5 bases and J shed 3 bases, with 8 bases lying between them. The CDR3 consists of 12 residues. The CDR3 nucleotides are TGTGCCAGCAGTACAGGGTTCTACGAGCAGTACTTC. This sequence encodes CASSTGFYEQYF.

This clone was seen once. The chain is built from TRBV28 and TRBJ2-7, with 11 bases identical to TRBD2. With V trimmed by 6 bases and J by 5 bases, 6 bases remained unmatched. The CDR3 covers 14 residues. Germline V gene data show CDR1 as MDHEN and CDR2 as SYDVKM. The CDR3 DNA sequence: TGTGCCAGCAGAACTAGCGGGAGTAGTAACGAGCAGTACTTC. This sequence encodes CASRTSGSSNEQYF. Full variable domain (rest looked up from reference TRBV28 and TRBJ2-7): DVKVTQSSRYLVKRTGEKVFLECVQDMDHENMFWYRQDPGLGLRLIYFSYDVKMKEKGDIPEGYSVSREKKERFSLILESASTNQTSMYLCASRTSGSSNEQYFGPGTRLTVT.

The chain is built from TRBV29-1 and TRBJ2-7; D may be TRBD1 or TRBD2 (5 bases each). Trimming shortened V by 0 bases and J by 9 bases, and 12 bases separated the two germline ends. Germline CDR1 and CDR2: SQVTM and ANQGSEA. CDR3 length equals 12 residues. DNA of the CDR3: TGCAGCGTTGAAGAAGTAGGGGACGCGCAGTACTTC. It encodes CSVEEVGDAQYF.

CDR3 coding DNA: TGTGCCAGCAGCTTGACTGAGTCGGGAGGCTACACCTTC. Its protein product is CASSLTESGGYTF. The V gene is TRBV7-8, the J gene TRBJ1-2, with D uncertain. The ends were cut back, 3 bases at V and 8 bases at J, with 13 bases in the middle. CDR1 is SGHVS, CDR2 FQNEAQ, per germline. CDR3 length equals 13 residues. Looking up the rest from reference TRBV7-8 and TRBJ1-2 gives the full variable domain: GAGVSQSPRYKVAKRGQDVALRCDPISGHVSLFWYQQALGQGPEFLTYFQNEAQLDKSGLPSDRFFAERPEGSVSTLKIQRTQQEDSAVYLCASSLTESGGYTFGSGTRLTVV.

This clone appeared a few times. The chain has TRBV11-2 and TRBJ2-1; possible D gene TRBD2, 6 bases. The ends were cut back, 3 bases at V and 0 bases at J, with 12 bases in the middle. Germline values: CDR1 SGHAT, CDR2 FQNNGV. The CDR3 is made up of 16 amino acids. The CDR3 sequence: CASSFGGESSYNEQFF. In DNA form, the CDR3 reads TGTGCCAGCAGCTTCGGAGGGGAGAGCTCCTACAATGAGCAGTTCTTC.

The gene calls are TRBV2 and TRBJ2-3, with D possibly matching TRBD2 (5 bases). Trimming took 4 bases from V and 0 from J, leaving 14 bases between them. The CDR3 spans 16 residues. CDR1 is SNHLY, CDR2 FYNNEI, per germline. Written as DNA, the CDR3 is TGTGCCAGCAGTGGAGGGCCAATACGGAGCACAGATACGCAGTATTTT. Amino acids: CASSGGPIRSTDTQYF.

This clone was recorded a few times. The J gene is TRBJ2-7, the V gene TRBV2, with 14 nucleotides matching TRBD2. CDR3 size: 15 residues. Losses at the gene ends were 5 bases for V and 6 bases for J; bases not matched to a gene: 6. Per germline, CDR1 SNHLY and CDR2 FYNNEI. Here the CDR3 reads CASSIYGLAGGEQYF. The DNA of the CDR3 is TGTGCCAGCAGTATCTACGGACTAGCGGGAGGCGAGCAGTACTTC.

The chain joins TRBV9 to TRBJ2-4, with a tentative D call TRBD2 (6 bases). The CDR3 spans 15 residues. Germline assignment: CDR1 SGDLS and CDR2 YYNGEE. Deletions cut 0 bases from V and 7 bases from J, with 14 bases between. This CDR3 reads CASSVAEGIGNIQYF. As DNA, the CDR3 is TGTGCCAGCAGCGTAGCGGAGGGGATTGGGAACATTCAGTACTTC.

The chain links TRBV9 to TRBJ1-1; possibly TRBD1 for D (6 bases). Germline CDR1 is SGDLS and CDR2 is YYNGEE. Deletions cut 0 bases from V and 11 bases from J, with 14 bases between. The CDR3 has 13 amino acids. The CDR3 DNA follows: TGTGCCAGCAGCGTAGAGGGGGGTGGTCGGGCTTTCTTT. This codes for CASSVEGGGRAFF.

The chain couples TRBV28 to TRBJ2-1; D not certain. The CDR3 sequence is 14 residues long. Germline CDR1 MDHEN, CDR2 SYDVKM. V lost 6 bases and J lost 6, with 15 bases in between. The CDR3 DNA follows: TGTGCCAGCAGGCCCCATATCCAAGGCAATGAGCAGTTCTTC. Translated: CASRPHIQGNEQFF. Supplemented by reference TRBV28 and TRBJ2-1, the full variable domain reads DVKVTQSSRYLVKRTGEKVFLECVQDMDHENMFWYRQDPGLGLRLIYFSYDVKMKEKGDIPEGYSVSREKKERFSLILESASTNQTSMYLCASRPHIQGNEQFFGPGTRLTVL.

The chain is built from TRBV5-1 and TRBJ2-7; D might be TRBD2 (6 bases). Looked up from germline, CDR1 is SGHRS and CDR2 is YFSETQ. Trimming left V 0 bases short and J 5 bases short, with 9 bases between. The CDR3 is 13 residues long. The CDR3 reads CASSLAGVHEQYF. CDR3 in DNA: TGCGCCAGCAGCTTGGCGGGGGTCCACGAGCAGTACTTC. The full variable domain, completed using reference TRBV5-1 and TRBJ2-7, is KAGVTQTPRYLIKTRGQQVTLSCSPISGHRSVSWYQQTPGQGLQFLFEYFSETQRNKGNFPGRFSGRQFSNSRSEMNVSTLELGDSALYLCASSLAGVHEQYFGPGTRLTVT.

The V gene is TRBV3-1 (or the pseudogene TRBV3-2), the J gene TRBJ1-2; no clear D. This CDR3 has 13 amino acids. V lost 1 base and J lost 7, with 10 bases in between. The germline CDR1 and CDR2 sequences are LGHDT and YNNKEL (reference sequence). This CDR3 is CASSQVGLGGYTF. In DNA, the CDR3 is TGTGCCAGCAGCCAAGTGGGATTGGGTGGCTACACCTTC.

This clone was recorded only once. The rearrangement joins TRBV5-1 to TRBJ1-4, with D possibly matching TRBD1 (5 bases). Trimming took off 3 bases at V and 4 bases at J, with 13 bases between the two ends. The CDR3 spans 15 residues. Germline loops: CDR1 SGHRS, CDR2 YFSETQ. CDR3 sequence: CASSSAGGFNEKLFF. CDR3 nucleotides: TGCGCCAGCAGCTCCGCCGGGGGTTTTAATGAAAAACTGTTTTTT.

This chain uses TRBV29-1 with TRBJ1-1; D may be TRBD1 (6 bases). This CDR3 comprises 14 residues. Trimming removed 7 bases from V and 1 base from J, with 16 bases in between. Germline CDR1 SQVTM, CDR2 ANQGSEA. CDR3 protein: CSAIAGTRNTEAFF. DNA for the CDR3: TGCAGCGCTATCGCGGGGACACGGAACACTGAAGCTTTCTTT.